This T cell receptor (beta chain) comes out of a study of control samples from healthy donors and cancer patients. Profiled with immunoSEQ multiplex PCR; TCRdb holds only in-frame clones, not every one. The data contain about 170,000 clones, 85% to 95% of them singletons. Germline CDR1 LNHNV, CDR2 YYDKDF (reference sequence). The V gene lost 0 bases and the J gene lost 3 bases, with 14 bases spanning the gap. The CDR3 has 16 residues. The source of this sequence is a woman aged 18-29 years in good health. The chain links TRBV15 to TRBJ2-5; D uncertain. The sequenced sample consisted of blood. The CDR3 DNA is TGTGCCACCAGCAGAGATGGCGGCTTCGGCAAAGAGACCCAGTACTTC. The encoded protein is CATSRDGGFGKETQYF.